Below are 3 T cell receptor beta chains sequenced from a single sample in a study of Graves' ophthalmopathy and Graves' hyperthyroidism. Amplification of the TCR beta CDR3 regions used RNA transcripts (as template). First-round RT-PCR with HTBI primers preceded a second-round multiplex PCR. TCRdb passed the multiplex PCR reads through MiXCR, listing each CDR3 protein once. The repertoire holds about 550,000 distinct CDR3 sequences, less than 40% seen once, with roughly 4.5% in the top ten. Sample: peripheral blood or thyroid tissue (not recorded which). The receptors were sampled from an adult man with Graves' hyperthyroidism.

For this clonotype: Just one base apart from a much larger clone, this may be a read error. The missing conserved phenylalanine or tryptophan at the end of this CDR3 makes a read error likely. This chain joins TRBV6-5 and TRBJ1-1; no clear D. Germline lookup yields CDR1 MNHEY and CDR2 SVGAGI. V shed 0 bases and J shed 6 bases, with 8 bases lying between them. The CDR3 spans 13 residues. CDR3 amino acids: CASSYSSWAEAFL. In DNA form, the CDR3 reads TGTGCCAGCAGTTACTCGTCGTGGGCTGAAGCTTTCCTT.

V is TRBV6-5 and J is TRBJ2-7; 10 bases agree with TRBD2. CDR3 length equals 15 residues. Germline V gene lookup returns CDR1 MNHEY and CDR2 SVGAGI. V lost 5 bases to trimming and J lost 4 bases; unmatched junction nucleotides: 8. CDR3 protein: CASSQGTSEGYEQYF. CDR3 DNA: TGTGCCAGCAGTCAAGGGACTAGCGAAGGTTACGAGCAGTACTTC.

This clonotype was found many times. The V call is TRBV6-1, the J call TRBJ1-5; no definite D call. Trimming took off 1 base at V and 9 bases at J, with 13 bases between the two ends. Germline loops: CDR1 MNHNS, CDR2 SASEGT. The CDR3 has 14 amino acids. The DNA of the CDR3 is TGTGCCAGCAGTGAAGGCAGGACGCGGGCGCCCCAGCATTTT. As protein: CASSEGRTRAPQHF.